These T cell receptor beta chains were read from a single sample in a study of CD8+CD57+ T cells in acquired aplastic anemia. Using its own MiXCR run on the reads, TCRdb lists one record per CDR3 protein. Of 210,000 or so distinct CDR3 sequences listed, over 40% are singletons. Specimen: sorted CD4+, CD8+, or CD8+CD57+ T cells (not recorded which) from PBMCs. The receptors derive from a human donor with aplastic anemia. CDR3s include the opening cysteine and the closing phenylalanine or tryptophan.

>TRBV5-1|TRBJ2-3
CASSFIADTQYF
>TRBV10-3|TRBJ2-7
CAISESLLRQGTSYEQYF
>TRBV7-7|TRBJ2-2
CASSRDIPNTGELFF
>TRBV19|TRBJ2-5
CASSISPAGDGETQYF
>TRBV6-4|TRBJ2-7
CASGCRGQGSPYEQYF
>TRBV2|TRBJ1-5
CASRGGQGRSNQPQHF
>TRBV29-1|TRBJ2-7
CSARTGASYEQYF
>TRBV5-5|TRBJ1-1
CASSYQVTDWAEAFF
>TRBV7-8|TRBJ1-5
CASSPEVGRGFTGSNQPQHF
>TRBV15|TRBJ2-6
CATSRDSAAGFVSGANVLTF
>TRBV7-3|TRBJ1-2
CASSVTGGEVGYTF
>TRBV5-6|TRBJ2-6
CASSEQGANVLTF
>TRBV10-3|TRBJ1-5
CAIRDGRGGSNQPQHF
>TRBV7-3|TRBJ2-1
CASSFSGSPPYNEQFF
>TRBV6-5|TRBJ1-2
CASSYVRTGGSYGYTF
>TRBV6-5|TRBJ2-1
CASSYRLELAGGNNEQFF
>TRBV7-9|TRBJ1-1
CASSLAQYRGTEAFF
>TRBV18|TRBJ2-7
CASSPQDLYGEQYF
>TRBV24-1|TRBJ2-4
CATSGAGGNIQYF
>TRBV2|TRBJ1-2
CASSLEGSGGYTF
>TRBV10-1|TRBJ2-7
CASSGPKAISSYEQYF
>TRBV7-2|TRBJ2-7
CASSFTGGFSYEQYF
>TRBV12-3/TRBV12-4|TRBJ2-7
CASRRLGGSEQYF
>TRBV3-1|TRBJ2-5
CASSQDKRETQYF
>TRBV19|TRBJ1-5
CASSIVGGGNQPQHF
>TRBV12-3/TRBV12-4|TRBJ2-1
CASSLAGGRYNEQFF
>TRBV5-1|TRBJ1-5
CASSLEGGSQPQHF
>TRBV28|TRBJ2-7
CASSLRAGGPYEQYF
>TRBV7-9|TRBJ1-5
CASSFSQGDQPQHF
>TRBV19|TRBJ2-3
CASSQQGAGDTQYF
>TRBV4-1|TRBJ1-3
CASSREGPPSGNTIYF
>TRBV5-1|TRBJ2-7
CASSSGGGTAYEQYF
>TRBV10-2|TRBJ2-7
CASISVQAFARGHRSYEQYF
>TRBV4-1|TRBJ1-1
CTSSQDRYEQAFF
>TRBV7-2|TRBJ2-5
CASSLARLAGGVQYF
>TRBV20-1|TRBJ2-5
CSASLQTQYF
>TRBV7-9|TRBJ2-1
CASSLFSNEQFF
>TRBV7-8|TRBJ1-2
CASSFLRTGTYGYTF
>TRBV29-1|TRBJ2-1
CSVSIAGGPIEQFF
>TRBV5-6|TRBJ2-5
CASSLGDSEPQETQYF